This TCR beta chain was profiled in a study of T cell responses to AZD1222 COVID-19 vaccine. Study observations and caveats: Nearly half of spike-specific TCRs reportedly target variant regions that are unmutated in the B.1.351 and B.1.1.7 variants.

Profiling relied on immunoSEQ multiplex PCR, and the TCRdb table lists in-frame clones only, not all of them. Of approximately 84,000 clones detected, approximately 88% appear once; the ten largest clones hold less than 2.5%. The CDR3 loop spans 14 amino acids. The germline gives CDR1 SGHTA, CDR2 FQGTGA. The V end was cut by 2 bases, the J end by 3 bases, with 10 bases between. Turning to this clone: Its antigen is currently unknown.

The chain employs TRBV7-3 and TRBJ1-2, with D possibly TRBD1 on 5 matching bases. The sequence came from an adult in good health. The specimen comprised peripheral blood, sampled on day 0 of AZD1222 vaccination. In DNA, the CDR3 is TGTGCCAGCAGCTTAGGGAGGGGAGACTATGGCTACACCTTC. It specifies CASSLGRGDYGYTF.